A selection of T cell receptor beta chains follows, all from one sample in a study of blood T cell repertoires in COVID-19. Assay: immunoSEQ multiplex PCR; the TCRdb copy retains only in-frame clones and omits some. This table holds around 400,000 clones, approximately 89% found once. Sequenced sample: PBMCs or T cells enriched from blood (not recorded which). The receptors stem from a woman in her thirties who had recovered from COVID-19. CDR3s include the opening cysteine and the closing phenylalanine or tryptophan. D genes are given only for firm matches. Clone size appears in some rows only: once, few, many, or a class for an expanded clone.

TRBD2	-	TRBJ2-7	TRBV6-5	TGTGCCAGCGCCTGGACTAGCCTGAACGAGCAGTACTTC	CASAWTSLNEQYF
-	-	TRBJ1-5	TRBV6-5	TGTGCCAGCACCATTCACAGGCAGGGCAATCAGCCCCAGCATTTT	CASTIHRQGNQPQHF
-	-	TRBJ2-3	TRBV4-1	TGCGCCAGCAGCCATCGGGGGGATACGCAGTATTTT	CASSHRGDTQYF
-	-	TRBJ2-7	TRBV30	TGTGCCTGGAGTGTTGGGCAGTACTACGAGCAGTACTTC	CAWSVGQYYEQYF
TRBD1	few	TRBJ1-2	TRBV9	TGTGCCAGCAGCGCAAGTGGACAGGGACGTGGCTACACCTTC	CASSASGQGRGYTF
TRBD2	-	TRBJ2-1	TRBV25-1	TGTGCCAGCAGTGGGAGGAGGAGCGCGGGAGACTCCTACAATGAGCAGTTCTTC	CASSGRRSAGDSYNEQFF
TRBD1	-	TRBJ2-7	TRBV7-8	TGTGCCAGCAGTCAACCGGGACAGCATTATTACGAGCAGTACTTC	CASSQPGQHYYEQYF
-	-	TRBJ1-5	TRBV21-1	TGTGCCAGCAGCAAAGGTATAAGGGAGACCTGGCCCCAGCATTTT	CASSKGIRETWPQHF
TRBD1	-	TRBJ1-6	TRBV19	TGTGCCAGTAGTAAAGGGACAGGGGCCGATAATTCACCCCTCCACTTT	CASSKGTGADNSPLHF
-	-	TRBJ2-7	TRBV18	TGTGCCAGCTCACCCTCTTCGGGCGGGACGAGCTCCTACGAGCAGTACTTC	CASSPSSGGTSSYEQYF
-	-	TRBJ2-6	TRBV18	TGTGCCAGCTCACCCGGCTCTGGGGCCAACGTCCTGACTTTC	CASSPGSGANVLTF
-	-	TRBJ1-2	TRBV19	TGTGCCACCCCCGGGCGGGGCGGTTATGGCTACACCTTC	CATPGRGGYGYTF
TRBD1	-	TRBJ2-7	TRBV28	TGTGCCAGCACCACAGGGGTTTACGAGCAGTACTTC	CASTTGVYEQYF
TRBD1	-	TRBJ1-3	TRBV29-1	TGCAGCGTTGAAGATAGGACAGGGGGCTCTGGAAACACCATATATTTT	CSVEDRTGGSGNTIYF
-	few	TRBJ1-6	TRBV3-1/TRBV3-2	TGTGCCAGCACCCCTTACAGGGATTCACCCCTCCACTTT	CASTPYRDSPLHF
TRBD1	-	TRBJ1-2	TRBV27	TGTGCCAGCAGTTTAAACCCCAGGGGGCCCTATGGCTACACCTTC	CASSLNPRGPYGYTF
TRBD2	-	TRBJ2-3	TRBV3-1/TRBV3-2	TGTGCCAGCAGCCAAGGACTAGCGGGCGATACGCAGTATTTT	CASSQGLAGDTQYF
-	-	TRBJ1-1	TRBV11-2	TGTGCCAGCAGCTTGGGAGTGAACACTGAAGCTTTCTTT	CASSLGVNTEAFF
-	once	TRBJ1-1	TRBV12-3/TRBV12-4	TGTGCCAGCAGTTACGGACAAACTGAAGCTTTCTTT	CASSYGQTEAFF
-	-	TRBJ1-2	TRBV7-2	TGTGCCAGCAGCTTACGGACAGTCTCCTATGGCTACACCTTC	CASSLRTVSYGYTF
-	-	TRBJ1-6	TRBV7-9	TGTGCCAGCAGCCACAACCGAAGGGGTTATAATTCACCCCTCCACTTT	CASSHNRRGYNSPLHF
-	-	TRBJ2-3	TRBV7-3	TGTGCCAGCAGCTTACTGGTGGCTTCCAGCACAGATACGCAGTATTTT	CASSLLVASSTDTQYF
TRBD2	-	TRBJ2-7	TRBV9	TGTGCCAGCAGCGTAGAAGAGGCGGGAGCCCACGAGCAGTACTTC	CASSVEEAGAHEQYF
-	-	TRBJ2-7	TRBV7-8	TGTGCCAGCAGCCCAACAGGCAACTCCTACGAGCAGTACTTC	CASSPTGNSYEQYF
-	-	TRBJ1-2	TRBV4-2	TGTGCCAGCAGCCAAGAGGTGGAGGCGAACTATGGCTACACCTTC	CASSQEVEANYGYTF
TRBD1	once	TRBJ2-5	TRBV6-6	TGTGCCAGCCGGGATATACAGGGGTTTCAAGAGACCCAGTACTTC	CASRDIQGFQETQYF
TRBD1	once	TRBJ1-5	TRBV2	TGTGCCAGCAGCGAGGGACAGGGAATAATACAGCCCCAGCATTTT	CASSEGQGIIQPQHF
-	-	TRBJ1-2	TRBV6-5	TGTGCCAGCAGCCAGGGTGGTGGCTACACCTTC	CASSQGGGYTF
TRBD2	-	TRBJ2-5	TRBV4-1	TGCGCCAGCAGCCTTATTCTAGCGGGAGGCCAAGAGACCCAGTACTTC	CASSLILAGGQETQYF
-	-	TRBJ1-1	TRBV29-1	TGCAGCGTTCAGCGGTTTGACCCTGAAGCTTTCTTT	CSVQRFDPEAFF
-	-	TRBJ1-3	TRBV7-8	TGTGCCAGCAGCCCCCCCGTTTTCGGGGATAGGTCTGGAAACACCATATATTTT	CASSPPVFGDRSGNTIYF
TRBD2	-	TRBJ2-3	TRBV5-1	TGCGCCAGCCGCCGGTCGGGAGAAGCGGGGGGAGGTGATACGCAGTATTTT	CASRRSGEAGGGDTQYF
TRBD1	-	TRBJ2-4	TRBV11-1	TGTGCCAGCAGCCCCAGGGACAGGGTCGACATTCAGTACTTC	CASSPRDRVDIQYF
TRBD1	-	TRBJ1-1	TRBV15	TGTGCCGTACAGACAGGGGGCTCGACTGAAGCTTTCTTT	CAVQTGGSTEAFF
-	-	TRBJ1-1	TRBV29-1	TGCAGCGTTGAAGGAGGGCCCAAGAACACTGAAGCTTTCTTT	CSVEGGPKNTEAFF
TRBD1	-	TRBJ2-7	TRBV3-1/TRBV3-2	TGTGCCAGCAGCCAAGGACTTCATAGGACAGGATCCTACGAGCAGTACTTC	CASSQGLHRTGSYEQYF
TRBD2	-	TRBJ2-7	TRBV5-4	TGTGCCAGCAGCTTAAGCGGGAGTAGATACGAGCAGTACTTC	CASSLSGSRYEQYF
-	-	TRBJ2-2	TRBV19	TGTGCCAGTAGCATATCCCCCAATCGGGGCACCGGGGAGCTGTTTTTT	CASSISPNRGTGELFF
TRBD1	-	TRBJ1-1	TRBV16	TGTGCCAGCAGCCAAGCGGGACAGCTGAACACTGAAGCTTTCTTT	CASSQAGQLNTEAFF
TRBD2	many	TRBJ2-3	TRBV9	TGTGCCAGCAGCGTATTTGGGAGCCTAGCGGGCTTCACAGATACGCAGTATTTT	CASSVFGSLAGFTDTQYF
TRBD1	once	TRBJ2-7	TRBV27	TGTGCCAGCAGGGGGAACAGGGACAGCTCCTACGAGCAGTACTTC	CASRGNRDSSYEQYF
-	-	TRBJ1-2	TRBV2	TGTGCCAGCAGCGAAACAGGGCGCGCGATCGGCTACACCTTC	CASSETGRAIGYTF
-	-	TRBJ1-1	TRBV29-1	TGCAGCGTAAGGGGGTGGCAGGGGAACACTGAAGCTTTCTTT	CSVRGWQGNTEAFF
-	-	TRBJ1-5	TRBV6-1	TGTGCCAGCAGTGAAAGGTCGGGTGGTGGCAATCAGCCCCAGCATTTT	CASSERSGGGNQPQHF
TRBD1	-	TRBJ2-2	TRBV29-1	TGCAGCGGGGTGAGGGGGCAGAACACCGGGGAGCTGTTTTTT	CSGVRGQNTGELFF
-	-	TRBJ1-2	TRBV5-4	TGTGCCAGCAGCTTAGTCGAGGAAATAGGAGGCTACACCTTC	CASSLVEEIGGYTF
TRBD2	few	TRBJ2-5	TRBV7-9	TGTGCCAGCAGCTTAGATATTAGCGGGAGGGCCAGGGAGACCCAGTACTTC	CASSLDISGRARETQYF
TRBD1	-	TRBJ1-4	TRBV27	TGTGCCAGCAGTCCCCACAGGGGGTCCAATGAAAAACTGTTTTTT	CASSPHRGSNEKLFF
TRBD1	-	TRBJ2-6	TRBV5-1	TGCGCCAGCAGCTTGAGGGACAGGGTATCTGGGGCCAACGTCCTGACTTTC	CASSLRDRVSGANVLTF
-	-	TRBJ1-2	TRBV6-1	TGTGCCAGCAGTGAAGCGCACAGAAACTATGGCTACACCTTC	CASSEAHRNYGYTF
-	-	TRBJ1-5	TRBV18	TGTGCCAGCTCACCACTTTACGGGGGTCCCAATCAGCCCCAGCATTTT	CASSPLYGGPNQPQHF
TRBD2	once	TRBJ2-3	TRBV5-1	TGCGCCAGCAGCTTGGGACTAGCGGGGCCCACAGATACGCAGTATTTT	CASSLGLAGPTDTQYF